The clone carrying this T cell receptor beta chain was recorded a few times. The data stem from a study of blood T cells in healthy people across ages. Aged roughly 6 to 90, donors were systemically healthy Caucasians from Russia. The authors isolated at least 6.5 million PBMCs per sample. The authors ran a second PCR of 7 to 11 cycles using a sample-barcoded 5' primer and a J-beta primer mix. TCRdb passed the 5' RACE reads through MiXCR, listing each CDR3 protein once. The sample shows roughly 2 million distinct CDR3 sequences, around 50% of them seen only once. From germline, CDR1 is MDHEN and CDR2 SYDVKM. The CDR3 spans 13 residues. Trimming pared 3 bases from V and 4 bases from J, leaving 9 bases between.

The TCR was taken from a woman aged 40 to 50 in good health. What was sequenced was blood. The chain carries TRBV28 and TRBJ1-2, with unresolved D. The CDR3 coding sequence is TGTGCCAGCAGTTTCGCAGGCACCTATGGCTACACCTTC. Protein sequence: CASSFAGTYGYTF.